This passage covers 14 T cell receptor beta chains from one sample sequenced in a study of blood T cell repertoires in COVID-19 (TCRdb year 2020). Library preparation employed the immunoSEQ multiplex PCR assay. As stored in TCRdb, this immuneACCESS dataset retains in-frame rearrangements with V and J assigned. A fraction of the clones does not appear; measured against another copy, unresolved V genes explain less than half of the discrepancy, and the remainder lacks a known reason. In this sample the table shows about 240,000 clones, less than 90% of which occur a single time. The ten largest account for approximately 6.2% of the sample. The sample taken for sequencing was peripheral blood. These receptors came from a man in his sixties with acute or convalescent COVID-19.

V is TRBV11-2 and J is TRBJ1-2, with a tentative D call TRBD1 (6 bases). Trimming left V 7 bases short and J 6 bases short, with 15 bases between. The germline V gene has CDR1 SGHAT and CDR2 FQNNGV. The CDR3 totals 13 residues. DNA of the CDR3: TGTGCCAGCACCGAGACAGGCTGGGATGGCTACACCTTC. It codes for CASTETGWDGYTF.

The V gene is TRBV28, the J gene TRBJ2-5, with a tentative D call TRBD2 (7 bases). This CDR3 is 15 amino acids long. Trimming removed 2 bases from V and 2 bases from J, with 12 bases in between. Germline V gene data show CDR1 as MDHEN and CDR2 as SYDVKM. CDR3 nucleotides: TGTGCCAGCAGTTTAGGGGGGGGCCGTCAAGAGACCCAGTACTTC. Protein: CASSLGGGRQETQYF.

The rearrangement joins TRBV18 to TRBJ2-1; 8 nucleotides line up with TRBD2. The CDR3 is made up of 16 amino acids. The J segment lost 6 bases and the V segment lost 1 base, leaving 8 bases of the junction unmatched. Germline lookup yields CDR1 KGHSH and CDR2 LQKENI. The CDR3 here is CASSPRRSSGINEQFF. CDR3 coding DNA: TGTGCCAGCTCACCACGAAGAAGTAGCGGGATCAATGAGCAGTTCTTC.

V gene TRBV7-9 combines with J gene TRBJ2-4; TRBD2 might be the D (5 bases). Germline values: CDR1 SEHNR, CDR2 FQNEAQ (reference sequence). The CDR3 runs to 17 residues. The germline V and J ends were trimmed by 5 bases and 8 bases, with 25 bases remaining between them. As DNA, the CDR3 is TGTGCCAGCAGCCCTCGGGAACCCCTGGCGGGTTCGCACATTCAGTACTTC. This codes for CASSPREPLAGSHIQYF. Drawing the rest from reference TRBV7-9 and TRBJ2-4, the complete variable domain is DTGVSQNPRHKITKRGQNVTFRCDPISEHNRLYWYRQTLGQGPEFLTYFQNEAQLEKSRLLSDRFSAERPKGSFSTLEIQRTEQGDSAMYLCASSPREPLAGSHIQYFGAGTRLSVL.

The chain couples TRBV6-1 to TRBJ2-7; TRBD1 might be the D (6 bases). Trimming removed 2 bases from V and 4 bases from J, with 15 bases in between. The CDR3 is made up of 15 amino acids. Germline CDR1 and CDR2: MNHNS and SASEGT. CDR3: CASSEKQGLWYEQYF. In DNA, the CDR3 is TGTGCCAGCAGTGAAAAACAGGGTCTTTGGTACGAGCAGTACTTC.

The chain combines TRBV7-2 with TRBJ2-7; 7 bases agree with TRBD2. Germline-derived CDR1 and CDR2 are SGHTA and FQGNSA. The CDR3 is 15 amino acids. V lost 5 bases, J lost 1 base, and 8 bases stayed unmatched. The CDR3 is CASSNVGGDSYEQYF. CDR3 coding DNA: TGTGCCAGCAGCAATGTTGGGGGGGATTCCTACGAGCAGTACTTC.

This clone was observed a handful of times. The rearrangement uses TRBV6-5 and TRBJ1-1; D not certain. This CDR3 spans 11 amino acids. From germline, CDR1 is MNHEY and CDR2 SVGAGI. Trimming took off 7 bases at V and 8 bases at J, with 11 bases between the two ends. The CDR3 protein is CASNAMEEAFF. The CDR3 nucleotides read TGTGCCAGCAACGCCATGGAGGAAGCTTTCTTT.

This clone was counted a few times. The V call is TRBV21-1, the J call TRBJ2-7; the table assigns TRBD2, which was not confirmed against the DNA. TRBV21-1 represents a pseudogene. This CDR3 spans 16 amino acids. This CDR3 is CASSKGLRLAGCEQYF. The CDR3 coding sequence is TGTGCCAGCAGCAAAGGTCTGAGACTAGCGGGATGCGAGCAGTACTTC.

V usage is TRBV6-5 and J usage is TRBJ2-7; the D gene is possibly TRBD2 (6 bases). The CDR3 consists of 13 residues. Germline CDR1 is MNHEY and CDR2 is SVGAGI. The V end lost 2 bases, the J end lost 4 bases, and 9 bases lay between the germline ends. The CDR3 nucleotides read TGTGCCAGCAGTTACCCCGGGGGATACGAGCAGTACTTC. Its protein is CASSYPGGYEQYF.

This chain uses TRBV28 with TRBJ1-2, with D uncertain. V dropped 3 bases and J dropped 1 base, with 6 bases sitting between them. Germline loops: CDR1 MDHEN, CDR2 SYDVKM. The CDR3 runs to 13 residues. In nucleotides, the CDR3 is TGTGCCAGCAGTTTCCGGGGTAACTATGGCTACACCTTC. Protein: CASSFRGNYGYTF.

The chain employs TRBV27 and TRBJ1-4; TRBD1 might be the D (6 bases). From germline, CDR1 is MNHEY and CDR2 SMNVEV (reference sequence). The CDR3 has 15 amino acids. V was trimmed by 5 bases and J by 8 bases, leaving 18 bases between them. CDR3 amino acids: CASSLLGTRGEKLFF. In DNA form, the CDR3 reads TGTGCCAGCAGTCTGCTCGGGACAAGGGGAGAAAAACTGTTTTTT.

The chain couples TRBV28 to TRBJ1-5, with D possibly TRBD1 on 6 matching bases. The V and J ends lost 2 bases and 2 bases respectively, with 16 bases between them. This CDR3 is 17 amino acids long. Germline V gene data show CDR1 as MDHEN and CDR2 as SYDVKM. Here the CDR3 DNA reads TGTGCCAGCAGTTTACCGGGACACCCGAGGGGCAATCAGCCCCAGCATTTT. Its translation: CASSLPGHPRGNQPQHF. The full variable domain, its missing parts supplied by reference TRBV28 and TRBJ1-5, is DVKVTQSSRYLVKRTGEKVFLECVQDMDHENMFWYRQDPGLGLRLIYFSYDVKMKEKGDIPEGYSVSREKKERFSLILESASTNQTSMYLCASSLPGHPRGNQPQHFGDGTRLSIL.

This chain joins TRBV7-8 and TRBJ2-4; unclear D gene. CDR1 SGHVS and CDR2 FQNEAQ come from the germline V gene. There are 12 residues in the CDR3. V was cut by 5 bases and J by 9 bases, with 11 bases left in between. CDR3 sequence: CASSPQLSIQYF. The CDR3 DNA reads as TGTGCCAGCAGCCCTCAGTTGTCCATTCAGTACTTC.

Regarding this clone: Other DNA sequences in the same sample also yield this CDR3. The gene calls are TRBV5-1 and TRBJ1-5; the match to TRBD1 covers 8 bases. Germline values: CDR1 SGHRS, CDR2 YFSETQ. There are 14 residues in the CDR3. V lost 2 bases and J lost 5; bases outside the gene matches: 3. CDR3 sequence: CASSLGQGDQPQHF. The DNA of the CDR3 is TGCGCCAGCAGCTTAGGACAGGGTGATCAGCCCCAGCATTTT.